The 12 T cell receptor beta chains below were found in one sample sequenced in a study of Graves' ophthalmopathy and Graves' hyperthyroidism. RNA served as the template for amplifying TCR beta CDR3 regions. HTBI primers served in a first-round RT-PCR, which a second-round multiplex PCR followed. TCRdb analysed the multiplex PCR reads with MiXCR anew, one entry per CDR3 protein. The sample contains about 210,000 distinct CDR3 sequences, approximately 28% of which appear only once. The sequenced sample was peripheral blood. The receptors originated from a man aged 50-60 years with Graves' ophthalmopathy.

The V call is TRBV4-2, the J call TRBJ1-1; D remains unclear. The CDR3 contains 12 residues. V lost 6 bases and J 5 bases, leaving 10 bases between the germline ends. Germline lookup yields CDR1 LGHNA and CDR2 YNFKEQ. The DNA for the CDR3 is TGTGCCAGCAGTGTACGGTGGACTGAAGCTTTCTTT. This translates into CASSVRWTEAFF.

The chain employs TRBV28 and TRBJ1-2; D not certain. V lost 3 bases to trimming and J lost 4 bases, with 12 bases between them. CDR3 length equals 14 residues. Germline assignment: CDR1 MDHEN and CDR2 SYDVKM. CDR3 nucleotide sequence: TGTGCCAGCAGTTTCGGGAAAATCTCCTATGGCTACACCTTC. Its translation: CASSFGKISYGYTF.

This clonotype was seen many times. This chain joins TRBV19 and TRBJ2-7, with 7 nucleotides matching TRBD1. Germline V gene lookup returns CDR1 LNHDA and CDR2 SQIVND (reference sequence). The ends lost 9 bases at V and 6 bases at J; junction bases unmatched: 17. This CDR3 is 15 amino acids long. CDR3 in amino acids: CARLTGTENLFEQYF. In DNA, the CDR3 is TGTGCCAGGCTAACCGGGACAGAAAATTTGTTCGAGCAGTACTTC.

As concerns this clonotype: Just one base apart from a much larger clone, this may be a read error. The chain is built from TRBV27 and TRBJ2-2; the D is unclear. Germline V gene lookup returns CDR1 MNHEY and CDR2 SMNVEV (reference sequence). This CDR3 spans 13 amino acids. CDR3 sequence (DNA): TGTACCAGCACCTATAAGAACACCGGGGAGCTGTTTTTT. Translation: CTSTYKNTGELFF.

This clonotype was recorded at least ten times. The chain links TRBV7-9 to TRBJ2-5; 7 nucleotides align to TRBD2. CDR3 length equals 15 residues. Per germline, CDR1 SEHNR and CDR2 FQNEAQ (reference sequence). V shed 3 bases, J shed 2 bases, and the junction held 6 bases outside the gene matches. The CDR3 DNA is TGTGCCAGCAGCTTTGTGCGGGAGAGACAAGAGACCCAGTACTTC. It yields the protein CASSFVRERQETQYF.

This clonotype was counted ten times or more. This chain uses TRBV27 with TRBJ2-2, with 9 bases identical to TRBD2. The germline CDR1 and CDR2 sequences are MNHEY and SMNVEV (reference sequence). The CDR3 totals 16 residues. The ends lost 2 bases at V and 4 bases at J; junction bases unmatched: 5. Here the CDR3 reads CASSLIGGGGTGELFF. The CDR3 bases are TGTGCCAGCAGTTTAATTGGCGGGGGGGGCACCGGGGAGCTGTTTTTT.

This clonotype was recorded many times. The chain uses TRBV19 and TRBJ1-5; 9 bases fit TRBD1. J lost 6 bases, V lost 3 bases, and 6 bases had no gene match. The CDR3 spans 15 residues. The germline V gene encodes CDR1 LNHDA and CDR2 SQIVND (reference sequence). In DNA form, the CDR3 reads TGTGCCAGTAGTATGGGGTGGGGACAGGGTCAGCCCCAGCATTTT. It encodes CASSMGWGQGQPQHF.

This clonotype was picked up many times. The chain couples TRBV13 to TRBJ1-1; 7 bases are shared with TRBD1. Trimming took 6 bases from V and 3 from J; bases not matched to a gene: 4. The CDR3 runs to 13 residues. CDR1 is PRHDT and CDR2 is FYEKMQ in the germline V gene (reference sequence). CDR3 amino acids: CASRAGGHTEAFF. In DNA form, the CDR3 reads TGTGCCAGCAGGGCAGGGGGGCACACTGAAGCTTTCTTT.

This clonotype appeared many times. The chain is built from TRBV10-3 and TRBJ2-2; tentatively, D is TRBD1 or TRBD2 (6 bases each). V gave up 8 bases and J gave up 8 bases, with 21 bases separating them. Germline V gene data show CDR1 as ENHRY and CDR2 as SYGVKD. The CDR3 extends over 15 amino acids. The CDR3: CAIGSRGALRGELFF. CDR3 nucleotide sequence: TGTGCCATCGGCAGTAGGGGGGCGCTGAGAGGGGAGCTGTTTTTT.

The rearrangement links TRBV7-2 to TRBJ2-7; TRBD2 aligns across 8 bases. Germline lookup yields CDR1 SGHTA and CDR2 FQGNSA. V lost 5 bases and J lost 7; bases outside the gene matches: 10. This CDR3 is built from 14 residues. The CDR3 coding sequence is TGTGCCAGCAGCCTCCTTGGGGTAGCGGGGGAGCAGTACTTC. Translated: CASSLLGVAGEQYF.

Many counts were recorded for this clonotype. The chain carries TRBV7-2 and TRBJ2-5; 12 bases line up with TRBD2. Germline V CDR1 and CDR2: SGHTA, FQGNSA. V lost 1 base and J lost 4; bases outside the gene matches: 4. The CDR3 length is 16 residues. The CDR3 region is CASSLDLAGGPETQYF. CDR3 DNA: TGTGCCAGCAGCTTAGATCTAGCGGGAGGGCCAGAGACCCAGTACTTC.

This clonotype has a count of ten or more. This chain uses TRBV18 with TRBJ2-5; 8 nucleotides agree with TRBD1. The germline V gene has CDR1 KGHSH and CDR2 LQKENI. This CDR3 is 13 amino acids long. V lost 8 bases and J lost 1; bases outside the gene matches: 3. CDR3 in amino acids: CASTGQAQETQYF. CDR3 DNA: TGTGCCAGCACGGGACAGGCCCAAGAGACCCAGTACTTC.